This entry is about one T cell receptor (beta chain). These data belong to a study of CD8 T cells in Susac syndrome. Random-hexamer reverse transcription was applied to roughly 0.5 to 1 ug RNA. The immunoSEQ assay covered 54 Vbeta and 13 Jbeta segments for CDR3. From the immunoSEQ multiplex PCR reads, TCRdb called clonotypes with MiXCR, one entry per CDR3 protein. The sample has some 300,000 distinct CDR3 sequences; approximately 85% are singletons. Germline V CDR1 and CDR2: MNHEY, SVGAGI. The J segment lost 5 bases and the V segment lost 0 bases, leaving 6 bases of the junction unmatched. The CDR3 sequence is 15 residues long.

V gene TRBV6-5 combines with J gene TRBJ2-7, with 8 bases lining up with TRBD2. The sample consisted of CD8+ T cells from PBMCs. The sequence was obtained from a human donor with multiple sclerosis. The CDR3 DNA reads TGTGCCAGCAGTTACTCGGCGGGAGGAGGCAACGAGCAGTACTTC. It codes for CASSYSAGGGNEQYF.